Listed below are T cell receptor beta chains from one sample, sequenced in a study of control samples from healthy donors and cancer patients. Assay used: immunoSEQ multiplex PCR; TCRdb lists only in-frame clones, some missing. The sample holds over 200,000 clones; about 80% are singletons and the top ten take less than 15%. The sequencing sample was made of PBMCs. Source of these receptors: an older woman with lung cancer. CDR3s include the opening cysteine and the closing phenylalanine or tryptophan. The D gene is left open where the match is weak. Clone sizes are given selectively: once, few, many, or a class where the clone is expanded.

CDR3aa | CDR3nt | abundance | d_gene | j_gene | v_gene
CSARDRETQYF | TGCAGTGCTAGAGATCGGGAGACCCAGTACTTC | . | . | TRBJ2-5 | TRBV20-1
CASSEGPGLAAYEQYF | TGCGCCAGCAGTGAGGGGCCGGGACTAGCGGCTTACGAGCAGTACTTC | few | TRBD2 | TRBJ2-7 | TRBV10-1
CASSPGTGLGYAGYTF | TGCGCCAGCAGTCCCGGGACAGGGTTGGGATATGCGGGCTACACCTTC | once | TRBD1 | TRBJ1-2 | TRBV10-2
CAISDHTSGRDNEQFF | TGTGCCATCAGTGACCATACTAGCGGGAGGGACAATGAGCAGTTCTTC | . | TRBD2 | TRBJ2-1 | TRBV10-3
CASGFGGRTDTQYF | TGTGCCAGTGGCTTCGGCGGACGCACAGATACGCAGTATTTT | once | . | TRBJ2-3 | TRBV19
CASSLARTAVYGYTF | TGTGCCAGCAGCTTAGCACGGACAGCCGTCTATGGCTACACCTTC | once | . | TRBJ1-2 | TRBV7-9
CASSLAPKSSGNTIYF | TGCGCCAGCAGCTTGGCCCCCAAGAGCTCTGGAAACACCATATATTTT | . | . | TRBJ1-3 | TRBV5-1
CASSKEGRYNEQFF | TGTGCCAGCAGCAAAGAGGGCCGGTACAATGAGCAGTTCTTC | few | . | TRBJ2-1 | TRBV7-2
CAISGTGRDEQFF | TGTGCCATCAGTGGGACAGGTAGGGATGAGCAGTTCTTC | . | TRBD1 | TRBJ2-1 | TRBV10-3
CATSDSQWGGYEQYF | TGTGCCACCAGTGATTCGCAGTGGGGGGGCTACGAGCAGTACTTC | . | TRBD2 | TRBJ2-7 | TRBV24-1
CASSEAGGLTGELFF | TGTGCCAGCAGTGAAGCTGGGGGATTAACCGGGGAGCTGTTTTTT | . | . | TRBJ2-2 | TRBV6-1
CASAPPLASSGANVLTF | TGTGCCAGCGCACCACCCCTAGCGAGCTCTGGGGCCAACGTCCTGACTTTC | . | . | TRBJ2-6 | TRBV28
CAWARTGQPQHF | TGTGCCTGGGCCCGTACAGGGCAGCCCCAGCATTTT | . | . | TRBJ1-5 | TRBV30
CASRDRNSDTQYF | TGTGCCAGCCGCGACAGAAACTCAGATACGCAGTATTTT | . | . | TRBJ2-3 | TRBV12-3/TRBV12-4